Described below is a single TCR beta chain sequence and its context. Its antigen is currently unknown. The data are from a study of tumor and adjacent non-tumor tissue in lung cancer. Study at large: Patients comprised 12 adenocarcinoma, a couple of squamous cell carcinoma and 1 small cell lung cancer. On average, productive TCRbeta reads reached 4 million to 4.5 million per sample. Notes on the study in general: In normal lung, the top 100 clones were significantly more dominant than in tumor.

The library came from three nested PCR rounds adapted from ARM-PCR protocols. TCRdb ran MiXCR on the multiplex PCR reads and lists one entry per CDR3 protein. Among some 100,000 distinct CDR3 sequences listed, less than 75% were seen once. Germline V gene lookup returns CDR1 SGHAT and CDR2 FQNNGV. The CDR3 runs to 13 residues. No cell sorting was done before RNA was extracted from the tissue. The normal lung tissue was taken more than 3 cm from the tumor edge. Sequenced input: distant non-tumor lung tissue. This TCR was sampled from a man younger than 45 with non-small cell lung cancer. The chain carries TRBV11-2 and TRBJ2-5, with D perhaps TRBD1 or TRBD2 (5 bases each). CDR3 protein: CISSPEWDETQYF. CDR3 coding DNA: TGTATCAGCAGCCCCGAATGGGACGAGACCCAGTACTTC.